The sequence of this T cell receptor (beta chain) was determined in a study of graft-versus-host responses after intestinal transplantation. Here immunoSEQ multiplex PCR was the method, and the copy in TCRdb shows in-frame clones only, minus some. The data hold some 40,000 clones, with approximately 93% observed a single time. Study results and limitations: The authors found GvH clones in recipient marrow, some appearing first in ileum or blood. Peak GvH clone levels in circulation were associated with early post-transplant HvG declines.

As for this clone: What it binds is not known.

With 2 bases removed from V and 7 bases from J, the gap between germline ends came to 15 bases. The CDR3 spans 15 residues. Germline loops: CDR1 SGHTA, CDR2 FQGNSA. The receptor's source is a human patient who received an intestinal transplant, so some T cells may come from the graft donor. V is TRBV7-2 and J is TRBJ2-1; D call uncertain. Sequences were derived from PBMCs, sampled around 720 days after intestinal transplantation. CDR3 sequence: CASSLLEDPGNEQFF. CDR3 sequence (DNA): TGTGCCAGCAGCTTACTTGAGGACCCGGGTAATGAGCAGTTCTTC.